These T cell receptor beta chains were read from a single sample in a study of blood T cell repertoires in COVID-19. Profiling relied on immunoSEQ multiplex PCR, and the TCRdb table lists in-frame clones only, not all of them. The sample shows about 52,000 clones, more than 75% of them seen only once. Sample: peripheral blood. All receptors come from a man aged 70-80 years with acute or convalescent COVID-19. The CDR3 runs from the conserved cysteine through the conserved F or W. The order of the fields is J gene, V gene, clone size, CDR3 protein. Rows may omit the clone size; those that give it use once, few, many or a size class.

TRBJ1-5	TRBV2	.	CASRGTGSGVNQPQHF
TRBJ1-1	TRBV9	.	CASSPRGTLNTEAFF
TRBJ1-4	TRBV7-9	.	CASSLPPDEKLFF
TRBJ1-4	TRBV5-5	.	CASSLPGERGREKLFF
TRBJ1-4	TRBV7-3	.	CASSLRAAGQNEKLFF
TRBJ1-2	TRBV12-3/TRBV12-4	.	CASSFGGEGYTF
TRBJ1-3	TRBV19	once	CASSVKSGGNTIYF
TRBJ2-7	TRBV19	once	CASSALGESSYEQYF
TRBJ2-3	TRBV7-9	.	CASSFGSGGLTDTQYF
TRBJ2-2	TRBV7-8	.	CASSLVGGGDTGELFF
TRBJ1-1	TRBV24-1	.	CATSDSAGTGEEAVAF
TRBJ2-2	TRBV19	.	CASRRTSGRAVWTGELFF
TRBJ1-6	TRBV28	.	CASSLGGLMNSPLHF
TRBJ1-2	TRBV6-2/TRBV6-3	.	CASSSTGHYGYTF
TRBJ2-5	TRBV5-1	.	CASSWGPSGGETQYF
TRBJ1-3	TRBV4-1	.	CASSHPTGGNTIYF
TRBJ1-5	TRBV19	.	CASSILRISGNQPQHF
TRBJ2-2	TRBV13	.	CASSPIASGRTGELFF
TRBJ2-2	TRBV3-1/TRBV3-2	.	CASSQGQGLGELFF